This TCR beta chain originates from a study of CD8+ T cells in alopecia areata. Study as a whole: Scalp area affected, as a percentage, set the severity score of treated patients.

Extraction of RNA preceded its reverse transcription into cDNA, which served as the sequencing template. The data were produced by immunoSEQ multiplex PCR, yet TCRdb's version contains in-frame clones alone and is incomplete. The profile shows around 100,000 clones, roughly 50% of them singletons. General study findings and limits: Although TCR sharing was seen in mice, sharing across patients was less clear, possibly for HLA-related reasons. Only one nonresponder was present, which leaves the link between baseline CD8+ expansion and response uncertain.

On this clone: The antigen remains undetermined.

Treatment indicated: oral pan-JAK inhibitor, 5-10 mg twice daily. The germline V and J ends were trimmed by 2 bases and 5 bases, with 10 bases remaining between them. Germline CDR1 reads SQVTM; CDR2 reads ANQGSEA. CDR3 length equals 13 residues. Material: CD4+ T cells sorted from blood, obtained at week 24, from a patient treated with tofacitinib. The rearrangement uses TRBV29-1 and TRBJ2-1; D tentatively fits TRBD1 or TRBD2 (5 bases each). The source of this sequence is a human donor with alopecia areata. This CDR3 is CSVERDANNEQFF. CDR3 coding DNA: TGCAGCGTTGAAAGGGACGCTAACAATGAGCAGTTCTTC.